A single T cell receptor beta chain is shown here with its context. This sample was included in a study of blood T cell repertoires in COVID-19. Study details: COVID-19 samples collected from the United States, Italy and Spain covered acute and convalescent phases.

Authors' methods: It was from reference gene primer amplification that nucleated cell counts were estimated. TCRdb keeps only in-frame clones here, not all; method: immunoSEQ multiplex PCR. D and trimming were read from the DNA, whereas the V and J calls and clone size are those reported in that table. The sample shows about 300,000 clones, around 84% of them seen only once. Trimming shortened V by 2 bases and J by 9 bases, and 8 bases separated the two germline ends. This CDR3 contains 12 residues. Recruited during active infection, patients (from Seattle) were subsequently followed longitudinally. The chain uses TRBV12-3 or TRBV12-4 and TRBJ2-1; D might be TRBD1 (6 bases). The receptor was derived from a human donor with COVID-19, enrolled during active disease. The donor label of this sample is uncertain. Sequenced: peripheral blood. CDR3 in amino acids: CASSLLGGEQFF. The CDR3 bases are TGTGCCAGCAGTTTACTAGGGGGTGAGCAGTTCTTC.